These T cell receptor beta chains were read from a single sample in a study of shared clonotypes between healthy human individuals. Method: immunoSEQ multiplex PCR; TCRdb's copy keeps in-frame clones and lacks some. The data contain around 1.9 million clones, 80% to 95% of them seen just once; the ten biggest clones take up about 1.7%. The specimen sequenced was naive CD8+ T cells from PBMCs. The receptors stem from a man between 18 and 35 years old in good health. Some clones in this sample may be carry-over from other donors' samples. Both conserved end residues are part of each CDR3. The D gene is left open where the match is weak.

j_call v_call d_call cdr3_aa cdr3_nt
TRBJ2-3 TRBV6-1 TRBD1 CASSEELRTGGVTDTQYF TGTGCCAGCAGTGAGGAACTCCGGACAGGGGGCGTCACAGATACGCAGTATTTT
TRBJ2-6 TRBV7-3 NA CASSLIGSGANVLTF TGTGCCAGCAGCTTAATAGGCTCTGGGGCCAACGTCCTGACTTTC
TRBJ2-5 TRBV15 NA CATSGVTRSSETQYF TGTGCCACCAGCGGCGTGACTAGGTCCTCGGAGACCCAGTACTTC
TRBJ2-7 TRBV6-5 NA CASSYSSSGAYEQYF TGTGCCAGCAGTTACTCGTCTTCAGGGGCCTACGAGCAGTACTTC
TRBJ2-5 TRBV7-9 NA CASSPDHTETQYF TGTGCCAGCAGCCCGGACCACACCGAGACCCAGTACTTC
TRBJ1-2 TRBV19 TRBD1 CATTGGFYGYTF TGTGCCACCACAGGGGGCTTCTATGGCTACACCTTC
TRBJ1-1 TRBV4-1 NA CASSQDLRQANTEAFF TGCGCCAGCAGCCAAGATTTAAGACAGGCGAACACTGAAGCTTTCTTT
TRBJ1-1 TRBV6-1 TRBD1 CASSGGTGLNTEAFF TGTGCCAGCAGTGGCGGGACAGGGTTGAACACTGAAGCTTTCTTT
TRBJ2-7 TRBV27 NA CASSWSTNYEQYF TGTGCCAGCAGTTGGTCCACAAACTACGAGCAGTACTTC
TRBJ2-3 TRBV9 TRBD2 CASSVPGGTQYF TGTGCCAGCAGCGTACCGGGAGGTACGCAGTATTTT
TRBJ2-3 TRBV5-1 TRBD2 CASSWQTGLAGTDTQYF TGCGCCAGCAGCTGGCAAACCGGACTAGCGGGCACAGATACGCAGTATTTT
TRBJ2-5 TRBV27 TRBD2 CASSPGAGVWETQYF TGTGCCAGCAGTCCTGGCGCGGGAGTCTGGGAGACCCAGTACTTC
TRBJ2-1 TRBV7-3 NA CASSPPGTVYNEQFF TGTGCCAGCAGCCCCCCAGGGACGGTCTACAATGAGCAGTTCTTC
TRBJ2-7 TRBV6-1 NA CASSEAGLAASYEQYF TGTGCCAGCAGTGAAGCGGGATTAGCGGCCTCCTACGAGCAGTACTTC
TRBJ2-1 TRBV28 TRBD2 CALGLAGGPGEQFF TGTGCCTTGGGACTAGCGGGAGGGCCGGGTGAGCAGTTCTTC
TRBJ2-7 TRBV10-2 TRBD1 CASSGETGQGDLLEQYF TGCGCCAGCAGTGGAGAAACGGGACAGGGTGATCTACTGGAGCAGTACTTC
TRBJ1-2 TRBV6-5 NA CASKGLTNYGYTF TGTGCCAGCAAAGGGCTGACCAACTATGGCTACACCTTC
TRBJ2-7 TRBV29-1 NA CSVFGKGGIYEQYF TGCAGCGTTTTTGGGAAGGGCGGGATCTACGAGCAGTACTTC